This TCR beta chain came from a study of T-cell memory formation after mild COVID-19. General study results and limits: Contracting CD8+ clones were enriched in EMRA, CD4+ mainly in CM and EM. Researchers found some responding clones in pre-infection memory, a sign that cross-reactive memory joined.

TCRdb re-analysed the 5' RACE reads in MiXCR, keeping a single row per CDR3 protein. The sample yields hundreds of thousands of distinct CDR3 sequences, about an eighth seen once. Germline V lookup: CDR1 MNHEY, CDR2 SVGEGT. Trimming stripped 6 bases from V and 2 bases from J, with 11 bases between. There are 15 residues in the CDR3. As for this clonotype: Its specificity is unknown.

J is TRBJ2-6 and V is TRBV6-2 or TRBV6-3, with D perhaps TRBD1 (6 bases). What was sequenced was PBMCs or a T cell subset sorted from them (not recorded which). This sequence originates from a man younger than 30 who had mild COVID-19 (a few samples of this study predate the infection). Cell type and time point are not known. The CDR3 region is CASRNRDTGANVLTF. The CDR3 bases are TGTGCCAGCAGAAACAGGGACACTGGGGCCAACGTCCTGACTTTC.